This TCR beta chain was sequenced during a study of blood T cell repertoires in COVID-19. At the level of the study: Acute and convalescent COVID-19 samples came from the United States, Italy and Spain. Nucleic acid was either cDNA or gDNA, and it came from T cells, B-cell-depleted T cells, or PBMCs.

Original handling: Scientists estimated how many nucleated cells there were by amplifying reference gene primers. Profiled with immunoSEQ multiplex PCR; TCRdb holds only in-frame clones, not every one. That table supplies the V and J calls and clone size; D and trimming were determined from the DNA. The data contain about 81,000 clones, around 85% of them seen just once; the ten biggest clones take up approximately 14%. Germline V CDR1 and CDR2: SGHDT, YYEEEE. This CDR3 contains 15 residues. Trimming removed 4 bases from V and 4 bases from J, with 14 bases in between. The clonotype originates from a woman aged 70-85 years with acute or convalescent COVID-19. Material for sequencing was peripheral blood. This chain joins TRBV5-6 and TRBJ2-2; D may be TRBD1 (5 bases). For the CDR3, the DNA is TGTGCCAGCAGCAGATCACAGGTATCCACCGGGGAGCTGTTTTTT. Amino acids: CASSRSQVSTGELFF.